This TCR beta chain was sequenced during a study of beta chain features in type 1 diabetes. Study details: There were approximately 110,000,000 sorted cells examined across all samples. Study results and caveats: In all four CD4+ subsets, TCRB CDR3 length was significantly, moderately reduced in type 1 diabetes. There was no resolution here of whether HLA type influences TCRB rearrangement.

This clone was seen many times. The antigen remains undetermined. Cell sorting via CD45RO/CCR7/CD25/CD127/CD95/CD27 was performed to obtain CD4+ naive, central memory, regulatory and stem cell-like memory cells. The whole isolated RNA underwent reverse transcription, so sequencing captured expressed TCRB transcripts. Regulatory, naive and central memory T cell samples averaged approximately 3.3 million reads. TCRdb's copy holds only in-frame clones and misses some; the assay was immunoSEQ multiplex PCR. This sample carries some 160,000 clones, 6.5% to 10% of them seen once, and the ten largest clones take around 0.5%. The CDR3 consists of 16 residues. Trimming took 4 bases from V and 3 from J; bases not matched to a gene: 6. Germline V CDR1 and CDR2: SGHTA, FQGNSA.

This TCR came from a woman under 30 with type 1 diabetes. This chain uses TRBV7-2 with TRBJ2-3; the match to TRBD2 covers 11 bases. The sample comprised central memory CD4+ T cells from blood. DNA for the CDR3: TGTGCCAGCAGCTCTAGCGGGGGGTCTGCTACAGATACGCAGTATTTT. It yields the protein CASSSSGGSATDTQYF.